The 5 T cell receptor beta chains below come from one sample, sequenced in a study of response to subunit inactivated influenza vaccine. TCRdb ran MiXCR on the RT-PCR reads and lists one entry per CDR3 protein. This sample yields 300,000 to 350,000 distinct CDR3 sequences, of which approximately 21% are seen a single time; 10% belongs to the top ten. Sequences were derived from PBMCs from blood, sampled about 20 months after vaccination. These receptors came from a man aged 45 to 75 who received an inactivated influenza vaccine.

The rearrangement uses TRBV24-1 and TRBJ1-5; D gene uncertain. The CDR3 is 14 amino acids. The germline gives CDR1 KGHDR, CDR2 SFDVKD. With 4 bases removed from V and 1 base from J, the gap between germline ends came to 7 bases. CDR3 sequence reads: CATSEHQSNQPQHF. The DNA for the CDR3 is TGTGCCACCAGTGAACACCAAAGCAATCAGCCCCAGCATTTT.

This chain joins TRBV28 and TRBJ2-1, with 8 bases identical to TRBD2. The CDR3 length is 16 residues. Per germline, CDR1 MDHEN and CDR2 SYDVKM. V lost 2 bases, J lost 6 bases, and 9 bases stayed unmatched. In DNA, the CDR3 is TGTGCCAGCAGTTTAGATTTCGGGACTAGTCTCAATGAGCAGTTCTTC. Its translation is CASSLDFGTSLNEQFF.

The chain is built from TRBV12-3 or TRBV12-4 and TRBJ1-1, with TRBD1 identical over 7 bases. Trimming took 3 bases from V and 4 from J; bases not matched to a gene: 5. The CDR3 loop spans 14 amino acids. The CDR3 region is CASSFQGGVTEAFF. The CDR3 DNA is TGTGCCAGCAGTTTCCAGGGGGGAGTCACTGAAGCTTTCTTT.

The V call is TRBV7-9, the J call TRBJ2-7, with 7 bases fitting TRBD1. Germline lookup yields CDR1 SEHNR and CDR2 FQNEAQ (reference sequence). V shed 2 bases and J 0 bases; nucleotides not matched to a gene: 4. This CDR3 is built from 15 residues. Here the CDR3 DNA reads TGTGCCAGCAGCTTATCAGGGGGTGACTCCTACGAGCAGTACTTC. Residues: CASSLSGGDSYEQYF. Full variable domain (remainder filled in from reference TRBV7-9 and TRBJ2-7): DTGVSQNPRHKITKRGQNVTFRCDPISEHNRLYWYRQTLGQGPEFLTYFQNEAQLEKSRLLSDRFSAERPKGSFSTLEIQRTEQGDSAMYLCASSLSGGDSYEQYFGPGTRLTVT.

This clonotype has only a few counts. The rearrangement uses TRBV9 and TRBJ1-2, with D possibly TRBD1 on 6 matching bases. Deletions cut 3 bases from V and 2 bases from J, with 17 bases between. The germline V gene has CDR1 SGDLS and CDR2 YYNGEE. This CDR3 is 16 amino acids long. The CDR3 reads CASSGVGAGGNYGYTF. The CDR3 DNA reads as TGTGCCAGCAGCGGGGTGGGGGCCGGGGGCAACTATGGCTACACCTTC.